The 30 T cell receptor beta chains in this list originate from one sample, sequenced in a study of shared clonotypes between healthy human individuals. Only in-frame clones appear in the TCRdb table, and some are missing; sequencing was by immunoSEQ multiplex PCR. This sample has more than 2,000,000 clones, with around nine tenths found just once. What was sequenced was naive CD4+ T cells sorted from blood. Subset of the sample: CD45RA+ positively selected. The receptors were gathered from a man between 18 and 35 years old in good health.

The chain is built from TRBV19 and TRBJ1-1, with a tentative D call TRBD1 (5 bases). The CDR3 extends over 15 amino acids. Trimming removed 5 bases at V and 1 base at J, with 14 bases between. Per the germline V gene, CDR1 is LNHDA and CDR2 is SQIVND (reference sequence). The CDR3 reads CASSEKGRRNTEAFF. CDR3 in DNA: TGTGCCAGTAGTGAAAAGGGACGGCGGAACACTGAAGCTTTCTTT. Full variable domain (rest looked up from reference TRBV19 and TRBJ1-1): DGGITQSPKYLFRKEGQNVTLSCEQNLNHDAMYWYRQDPGQGLRLIYYSQIVNDFQKGDIAEGYSVSREKKESFPLTVTSAQKNPTAFYLCASSEKGRRNTEAFFGQGTRLTVV.

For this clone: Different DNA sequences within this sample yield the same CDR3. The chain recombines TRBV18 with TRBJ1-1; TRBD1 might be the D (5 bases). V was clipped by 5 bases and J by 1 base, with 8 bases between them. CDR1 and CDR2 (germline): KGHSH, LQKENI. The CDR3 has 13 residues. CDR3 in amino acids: CASSGGENTEAFF. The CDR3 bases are TGTGCCAGCTCAGGAGGGGAGAACACTGAAGCTTTCTTT.

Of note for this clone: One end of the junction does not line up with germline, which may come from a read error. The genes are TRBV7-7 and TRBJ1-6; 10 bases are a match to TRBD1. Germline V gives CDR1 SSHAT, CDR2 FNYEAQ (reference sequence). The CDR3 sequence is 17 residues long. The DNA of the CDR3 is TGTGCTAGCAGCTTAGCGAGGGACAGGGGAGGGGATTCACCCCTCCACTTT. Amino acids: CASSLARDRGGDSPLHF.

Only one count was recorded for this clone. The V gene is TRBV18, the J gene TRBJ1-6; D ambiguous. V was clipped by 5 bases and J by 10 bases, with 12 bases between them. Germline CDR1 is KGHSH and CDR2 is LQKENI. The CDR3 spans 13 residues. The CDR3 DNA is TGTGCCAGCTCAACGGATTCGGGGTCACCCCTCCACTTT. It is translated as CASSTDSGSPLHF. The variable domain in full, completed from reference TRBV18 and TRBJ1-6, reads NAGVMQNPRHLVRRRGQEARLRCSPMKGHSHVYWYRQLPEEGLKFMVYLQKENIIDESGMPKERFSAEFPKEGPSILRIQQVVRGDSAAYFCASSTDSGSPLHFGNGTRLTVT.

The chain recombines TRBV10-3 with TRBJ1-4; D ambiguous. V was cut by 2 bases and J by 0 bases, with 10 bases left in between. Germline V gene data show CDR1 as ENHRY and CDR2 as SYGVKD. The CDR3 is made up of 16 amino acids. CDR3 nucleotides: TGTGCCATCAGTGAGGGATTTACTGCAACTAATGAAAAACTGTTTTTT. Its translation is CAISEGFTATNEKLFF.

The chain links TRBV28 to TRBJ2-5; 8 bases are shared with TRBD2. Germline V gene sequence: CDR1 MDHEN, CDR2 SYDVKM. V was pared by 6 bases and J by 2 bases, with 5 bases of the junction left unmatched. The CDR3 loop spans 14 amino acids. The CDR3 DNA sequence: TGTGCCAGCAGATCGGGGGGGATGCAAGAGACCCAGTACTTC. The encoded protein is CASRSGGMQETQYF. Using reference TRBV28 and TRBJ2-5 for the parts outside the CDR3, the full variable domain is DVKVTQSSRYLVKRTGEKVFLECVQDMDHENMFWYRQDPGLGLRLIYFSYDVKMKEKGDIPEGYSVSREKKERFSLILESASTNQTSMYLCASRSGGMQETQYFGPGTRLLVL.

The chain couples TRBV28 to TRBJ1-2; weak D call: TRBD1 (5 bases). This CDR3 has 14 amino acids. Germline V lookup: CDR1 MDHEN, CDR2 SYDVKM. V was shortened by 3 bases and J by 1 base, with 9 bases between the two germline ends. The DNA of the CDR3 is TGTGCCAGCAGTTTGACAGACCTTAACTATGGCTACACCTTC. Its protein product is CASSLTDLNYGYTF.

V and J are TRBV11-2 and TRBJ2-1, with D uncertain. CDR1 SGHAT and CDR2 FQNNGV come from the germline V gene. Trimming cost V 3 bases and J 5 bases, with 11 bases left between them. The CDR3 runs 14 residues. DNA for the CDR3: TGTGCCAGCAGCTTCGCCGGGCCAAACAATGAGCAGTTCTTC. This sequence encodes CASSFAGPNNEQFF.

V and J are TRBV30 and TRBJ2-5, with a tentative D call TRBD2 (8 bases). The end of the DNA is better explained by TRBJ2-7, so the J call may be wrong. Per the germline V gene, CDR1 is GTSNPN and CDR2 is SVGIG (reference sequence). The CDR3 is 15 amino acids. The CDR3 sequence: CAWSPGGSGSYEQYF. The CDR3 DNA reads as TGTGCCTGGAGCCCAGGGGGGAGCGGGAGCTACGAGCAGTACTTC.

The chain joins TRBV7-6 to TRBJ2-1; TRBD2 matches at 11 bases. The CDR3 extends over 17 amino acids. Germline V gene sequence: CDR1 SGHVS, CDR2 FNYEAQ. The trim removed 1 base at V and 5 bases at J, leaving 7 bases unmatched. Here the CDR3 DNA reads TGTGCCAGCAGCTTAGTCCCGACTAGCGGGATACACAATGAGCAGTTCTTC. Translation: CASSLVPTSGIHNEQFF.

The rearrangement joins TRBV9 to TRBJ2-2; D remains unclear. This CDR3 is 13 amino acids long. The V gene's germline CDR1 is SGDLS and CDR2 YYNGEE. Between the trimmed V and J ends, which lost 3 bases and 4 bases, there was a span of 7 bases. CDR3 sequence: CASSADGTGELFF. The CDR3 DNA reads TGTGCCAGCAGCGCCGATGGCACCGGGGAGCTGTTTTTT.

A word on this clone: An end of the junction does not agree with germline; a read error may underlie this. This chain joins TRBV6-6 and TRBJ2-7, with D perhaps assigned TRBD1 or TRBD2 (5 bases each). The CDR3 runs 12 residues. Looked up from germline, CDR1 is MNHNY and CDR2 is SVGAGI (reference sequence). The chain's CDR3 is CASSYPGRGQIF. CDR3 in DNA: TGTGCCAGCAGTTACCCGGGTCGGGGCCAAATCTTC.

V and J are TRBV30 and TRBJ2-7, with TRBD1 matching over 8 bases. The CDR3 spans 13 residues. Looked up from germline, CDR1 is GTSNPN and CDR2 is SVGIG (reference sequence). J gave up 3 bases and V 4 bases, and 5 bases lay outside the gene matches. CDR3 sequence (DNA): TGTGCCTGGACTGGACAGGGTAACTACGAGCAGTACTTC. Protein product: CAWTGQGNYEQYF.

The CDR3 sequence: CAIAGNSNQPQHF. The CDR3 nucleotides are TGTGCCATCGCGGGGAATAGCAATCAGCCCCAGCATTTT. This sequence joins TRBV10-3 and TRBJ1-5, with D uncertain. The germline V gene encodes CDR1 ENHRY and CDR2 SYGVKD. This CDR3 contains 13 residues. V dropped 8 bases and J dropped 0 bases, with 8 bases sitting between them.

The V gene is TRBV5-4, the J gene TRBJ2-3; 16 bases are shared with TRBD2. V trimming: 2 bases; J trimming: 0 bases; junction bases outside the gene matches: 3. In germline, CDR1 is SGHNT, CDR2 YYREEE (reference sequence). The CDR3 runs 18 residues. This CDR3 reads CASSLGTSGGGSTDTQYF. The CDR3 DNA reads TGTGCCAGCAGCTTAGGGACTAGCGGGGGGGGTAGCACAGATACGCAGTATTTT.

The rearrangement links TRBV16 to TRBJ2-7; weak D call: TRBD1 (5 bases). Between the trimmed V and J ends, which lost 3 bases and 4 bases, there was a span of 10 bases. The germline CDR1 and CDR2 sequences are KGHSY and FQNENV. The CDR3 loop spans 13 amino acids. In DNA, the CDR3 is TGTGCCAGCAGCCAGGGGAACAGGTACGAGCAGTACTTC. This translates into CASSQGNRYEQYF.

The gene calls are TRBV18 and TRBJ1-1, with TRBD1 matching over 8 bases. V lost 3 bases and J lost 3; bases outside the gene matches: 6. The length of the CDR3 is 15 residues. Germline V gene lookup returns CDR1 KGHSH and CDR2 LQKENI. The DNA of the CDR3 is TGTGCCAGCTCACCCGGACAGGGTGTTTACACTGAAGCTTTCTTT. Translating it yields CASSPGQGVYTEAFF.

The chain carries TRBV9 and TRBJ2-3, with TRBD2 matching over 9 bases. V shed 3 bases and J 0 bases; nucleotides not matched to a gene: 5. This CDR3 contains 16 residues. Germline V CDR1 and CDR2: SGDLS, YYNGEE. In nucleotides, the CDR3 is TGTGCCAGCAGCGAGGGACTAGCAGCCAGCACAGATACGCAGTATTTT. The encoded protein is CASSEGLAASTDTQYF.

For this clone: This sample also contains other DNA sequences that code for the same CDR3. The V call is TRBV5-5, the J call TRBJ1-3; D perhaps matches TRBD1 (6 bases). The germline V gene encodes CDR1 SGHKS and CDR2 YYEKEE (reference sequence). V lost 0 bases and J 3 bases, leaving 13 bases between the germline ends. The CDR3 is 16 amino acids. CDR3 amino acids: CASSLGIQGSGNTIYF. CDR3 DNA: TGTGCCAGCAGCTTGGGTATCCAGGGGAGTGGAAACACCATATATTTT. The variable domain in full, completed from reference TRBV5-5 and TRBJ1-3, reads DAGVTQSPTHLIKTRGQQVTLRCSPISGHKSVSWYQQVLGQGPQFIFQYYEKEERGRGNFPDRFSARQFPNYSSELNVNALLLGDSALYLCASSLGIQGSGNTIYFGEGSWLTVV.

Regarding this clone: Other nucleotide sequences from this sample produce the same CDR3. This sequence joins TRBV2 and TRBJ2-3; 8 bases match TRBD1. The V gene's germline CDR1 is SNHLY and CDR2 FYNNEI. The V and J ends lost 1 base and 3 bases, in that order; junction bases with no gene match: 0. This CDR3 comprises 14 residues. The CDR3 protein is CASSEGTGTDTQYF. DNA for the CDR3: TGTGCCAGCAGTGAAGGGACAGGGACAGATACGCAGTATTTT.

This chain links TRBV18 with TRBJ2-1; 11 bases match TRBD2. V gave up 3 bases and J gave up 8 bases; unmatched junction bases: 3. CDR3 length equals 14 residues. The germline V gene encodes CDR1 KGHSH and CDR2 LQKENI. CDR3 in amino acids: CASSPLAGGDEQFF. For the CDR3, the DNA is TGTGCCAGCTCACCCCTAGCGGGGGGAGATGAGCAGTTCTTC.

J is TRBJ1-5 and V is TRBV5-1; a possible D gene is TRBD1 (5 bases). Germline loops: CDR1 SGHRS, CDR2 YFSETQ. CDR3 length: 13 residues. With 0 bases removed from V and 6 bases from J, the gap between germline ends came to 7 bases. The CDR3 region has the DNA TGCGCCAGCAGCTTGGAAGGGACTCAGCCCCAGCATTTT. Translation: CASSLEGTQPQHF.

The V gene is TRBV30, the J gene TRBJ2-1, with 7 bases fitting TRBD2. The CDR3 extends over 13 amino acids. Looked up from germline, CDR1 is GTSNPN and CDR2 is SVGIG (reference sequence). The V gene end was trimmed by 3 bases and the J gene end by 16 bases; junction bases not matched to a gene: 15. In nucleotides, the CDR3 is TGTGCCTGGAGCCCCGCGGGGGTCGGTCCATTTTTCTTC. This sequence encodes CAWSPAGVGPFFF.

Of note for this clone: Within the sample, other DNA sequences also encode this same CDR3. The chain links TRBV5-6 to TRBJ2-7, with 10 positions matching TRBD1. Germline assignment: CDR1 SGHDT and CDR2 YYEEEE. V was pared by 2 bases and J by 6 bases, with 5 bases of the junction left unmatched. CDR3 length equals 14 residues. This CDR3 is CASSFGDRGSEQYF. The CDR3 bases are TGTGCCAGCAGCTTCGGGGACAGGGGATCCGAGCAGTACTTC.

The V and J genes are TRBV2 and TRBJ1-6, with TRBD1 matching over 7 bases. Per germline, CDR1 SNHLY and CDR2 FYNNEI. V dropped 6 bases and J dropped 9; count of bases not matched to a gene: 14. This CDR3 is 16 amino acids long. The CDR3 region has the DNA TGTGCCAGCAGCCCGCCGAAACAGGGGTCGGGTTCACCCCTCCACTTT. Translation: CASSPPKQGSGSPLHF.

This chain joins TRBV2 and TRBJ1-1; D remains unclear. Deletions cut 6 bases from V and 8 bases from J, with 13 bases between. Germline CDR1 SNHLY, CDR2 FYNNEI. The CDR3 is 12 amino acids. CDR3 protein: CASRDDQLEAFF. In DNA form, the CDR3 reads TGTGCCAGCAGGGACGATCAGCTCGAAGCTTTCTTT.

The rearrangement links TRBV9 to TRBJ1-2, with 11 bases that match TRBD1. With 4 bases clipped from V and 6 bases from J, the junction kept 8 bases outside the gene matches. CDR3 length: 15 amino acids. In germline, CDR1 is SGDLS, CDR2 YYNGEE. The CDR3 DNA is TGTGCCAGCAGCAAGGGACAGGGGGGCAAGGATGGCTACACCTTC. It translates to CASSKGQGGKDGYTF.

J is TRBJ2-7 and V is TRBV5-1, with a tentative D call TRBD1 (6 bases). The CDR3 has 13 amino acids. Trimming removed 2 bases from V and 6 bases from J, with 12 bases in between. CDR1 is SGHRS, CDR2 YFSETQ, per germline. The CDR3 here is CASSFWQGTEQYF. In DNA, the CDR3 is TGCGCCAGCAGCTTCTGGCAGGGGACCGAGCAGTACTTC.

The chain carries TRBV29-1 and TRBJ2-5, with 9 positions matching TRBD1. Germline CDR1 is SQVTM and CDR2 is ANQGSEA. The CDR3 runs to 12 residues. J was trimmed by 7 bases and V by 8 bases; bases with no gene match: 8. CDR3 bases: TGCAGCCCGAGGGACAGGGCTGGGACCCAGTACTTC. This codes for CSPRDRAGTQYF. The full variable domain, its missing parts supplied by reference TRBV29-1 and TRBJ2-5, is SAVISQKPSRDICQRGTSLTIQCQVDSQVTMMFWYRQQPGQSLTLIATANQGSEATYESGFVIDKFPISRPNLTFSTLTVSNMSPEDSSIYLCSPRDRAGTQYFGPGTRLLVL.

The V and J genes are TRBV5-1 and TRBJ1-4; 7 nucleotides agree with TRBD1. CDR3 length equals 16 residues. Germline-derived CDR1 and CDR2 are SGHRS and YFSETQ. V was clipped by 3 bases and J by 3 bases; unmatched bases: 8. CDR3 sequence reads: CASSYTGVAANEKLFF. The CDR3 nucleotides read TGCGCCAGCAGCTACACAGGGGTAGCGGCTAATGAAAAACTGTTTTTT.